This T cell receptor beta chain emerged from a study of T-cell memory formation after mild COVID-19. Whole-study findings and limits: Pre-infection memory held some responding clones, suggesting pre-existing cross-reactive T cells responded.

5'RACE, which relied on constant-segment primers, yielded TCR alpha and TCR beta cDNA libraries carrying sample barcodes and UMIs. From the 5' RACE reads, TCRdb called clonotypes with MiXCR, one entry per CDR3 protein. The table has 150,000 to 200,000 distinct CDR3 sequences, around a tenth seen once. This clonotype was counted between two and nine times. Its antigen is not identified. Sequenced material: PBMCs or a T cell subset sorted from them (not recorded which). This sequence originates from a man aged 18 to 30 who had mild COVID-19 (a few samples of this study predate the infection). Cell type and time point are not known.

The CDR3 DNA reads as TGCAGCGTTGCGGGGGGAATCTCTGGGGCCAACGTCCTGACTTTC. It is translated as CSVAGGISGANVLTF. This chain links TRBV29-1 with TRBJ2-6, with TRBD2 matching 7 bases. The V gene's germline CDR1 is SQVTM and CDR2 ANQGSEA. V was clipped by 4 bases and J by 0 bases; unmatched bases: 3. There are 15 residues in the CDR3.